This T cell receptor beta chain was observed in a study of blood T cells in healthy people across ages. Alongside a J-beta primer mix, a sample-barcoded 5' primer served in a second PCR lasting roughly 7 to 12 cycles. TCRdb independently ran MiXCR on the 5' RACE reads; one entry per CDR3 protein. Among hundreds of thousands of distinct CDR3 sequences listed, 32% were seen once. Per-sample yields of isolated PBMCs were at least 6 million. Per sample, no less than 5.5 micrograms of total RNA were extracted. The CDR3 contains 15 residues. Germline CDR1 reads SGHRS; CDR2 reads YFSETQ. V gave up 3 bases and J gave up 7 bases, with 17 bases separating them. The sample holds a few counts of this clonotype. Its antigen is currently unknown. This clone may be a read error of a much larger clone one base away. Study-wide results and limits: Whereas aged donors had fewer naive CD4+ cells, long-lived donors had more of them and higher diversity. Donor CMV status was unknown, possibly confounding expanded clonotype changes.

The chain employs TRBV5-1 and TRBJ2-1; a possible D gene is TRBD1 (6 bases). Sequenced sample: blood. The clonotype comes from an elderly woman in good health. The CDR3 DNA follows: TGCGCCAGCAGCTCGGCCATACAGGGCTGGAATGAGCAGTTCTTC. Amino acids: CASSSAIQGWNEQFF. Complete variable domain (other parts from reference TRBV5-1 and TRBJ2-1): KAGVTQTPRYLIKTRGQQVTLSCSPISGHRSVSWYQQTPGQGLQFLFEYFSETQRNKGNFPGRFSGRQFSNSRSEMNVSTLELGDSALYLCASSSAIQGWNEQFFGPGTRLTVL.